The next 32 T cell receptor beta chains were all read from a single sample in a study of T cell responses to AZD1222 COVID-19 vaccine. Method: immunoSEQ multiplex PCR; TCRdb's copy keeps in-frame clones and lacks some. The sample contains about 140,000 clones, around 90% of which appear only once. The sequencing used peripheral blood, collected on day 0 of AZD1222 vaccination. Every receptor here comes from an adult in good health.

This CDR3 is CASSPLTGAGANVLTF. CDR3 DNA sequence: TGTGCCAGCTCACCATTGACAGGGGCTGGGGCCAACGTCCTGACTTTC. V is TRBV18 and J is TRBJ2-6, with 8 bases fitting TRBD1. The germline V gene has CDR1 KGHSH and CDR2 LQKENI. J was trimmed by 2 bases and V by 2 bases; bases with no gene match: 2. This CDR3 comprises 16 residues.

This chain links TRBV25-1 with TRBJ2-1; 7 nucleotides align to TRBD1. Per germline, CDR1 MGHDK and CDR2 SYGVNS. The V and J ends lost 2 bases and 2 bases, in that order; junction bases with no gene match: 3. The CDR3 has 15 amino acids. Here the CDR3 reads CASSEAGGTYNEQFF. CDR3 coding DNA: TGTGCCAGCAGTGAAGCAGGGGGTACCTACAATGAGCAGTTCTTC.

CDR3 in amino acids: CASSLTVPNTGELFF. CDR3 DNA: TGCGCCAGCAGCTTGACCGTACCGAACACCGGGGAGCTGTTTTTT. The V and J genes are TRBV5-1 and TRBJ2-2; D not certain. Germline V lookup: CDR1 SGHRS, CDR2 YFSETQ. CDR3 length: 15 residues. Trimming stripped 1 base from V and 0 bases from J, with 7 bases between.

The chain uses TRBV7-7 and TRBJ2-2; no definite D call. CDR3 length: 14 amino acids. The germline V gene encodes CDR1 SSHAT and CDR2 FNYEAQ (reference sequence). With 4 bases removed from V and 0 bases from J, the gap between germline ends came to 6 bases. As DNA, the CDR3 is TGTGCCAGCAGCTCGTTCGCGAACACCGGGGAGCTGTTTTTT. This encodes CASSSFANTGELFF.

Here the CDR3 reads CASSRPGGAFFDEAFF. The CDR3 nucleotides read TGCGCCAGCAGCCGGCCTGGGGGCGCCTTCTTCGATGAAGCTTTCTTT. V and J are TRBV5-1 and TRBJ1-1; D is possibly TRBD1 (6 bases). V was trimmed by 4 bases and J by 7 bases, leaving 23 bases between them. The CDR3 consists of 16 residues. Germline lookup yields CDR1 SGHRS and CDR2 YFSETQ.

The chain carries TRBV28 and TRBJ1-5, with TRBD1 as a possible D gene (6 bases). V lost 3 bases to trimming and J lost 1 base, with 13 bases between them. Looked up from germline, CDR1 is MDHEN and CDR2 is SYDVKM. The CDR3 consists of 16 residues. CDR3 in DNA: TGTGCCAGCAGTTTCGGGGGGGCGCGAAGCAATCAGCCCCAGCATTTT. It yields the protein CASSFGGARSNQPQHF.

The J gene is TRBJ1-2, the V gene TRBV4-1; 8 nucleotides agree with TRBD1. This CDR3 has 16 residues. With V trimmed by 3 bases and J by 2 bases, 8 bases remained unmatched. CDR1 is MGHRA, CDR2 YSYEKL, per germline. CDR3 DNA sequence: TGCGCCAGCAGCCAGCTGGGACAGGCTAAGAACTATGGCTACACCTTC. The encoded protein is CASSQLGQAKNYGYTF.

V usage is TRBV5-1 and J usage is TRBJ1-5; D is possibly TRBD1 (5 bases). V was cut by 4 bases and J by 7 bases, with 18 bases left in between. The CDR3 consists of 15 residues. Germline V lookup: CDR1 SGHRS, CDR2 YFSETQ. The CDR3 here is CASSPRGGVRQPQHF. As DNA, the CDR3 is TGCGCCAGCAGCCCCAGAGGAGGGGTAAGGCAGCCCCAGCATTTT.

The table lists this clone with a count of one. In nucleotides, the CDR3 is TGTGCCAGCAGTGAAGGGGGGGCGAGTCAGCCCCAGCATTTT. It is translated as CASSEGGASQPQHF. This chain links TRBV6-1 with TRBJ1-5; D might be TRBD1 (6 bases). CDR1 is MNHNS and CDR2 is SASEGT in the germline V gene. The CDR3 totals 14 residues. V lost 1 base to trimming and J lost 6 bases, with 10 bases between them.

The count of this clone is one. The chain recombines TRBV2 with TRBJ2-2; D remains ambiguous. Trimming cost V 5 bases and J 7 bases, with 8 bases left between them. The CDR3 length is 12 residues. Germline-derived CDR1 and CDR2 are SNHLY and FYNNEI. This CDR3 is CASSKTIGELFF. The CDR3 nucleotides are TGTGCCAGCAGTAAGACAATCGGGGAGCTGTTTTTT.

The chain links TRBV15 to TRBJ1-2; D is possibly TRBD1 (6 bases). The length of the CDR3 is 15 residues. Germline CDR1 and CDR2: LNHNV and YYDKDF (reference sequence). V was pared by 5 bases and J by 2 bases, with 15 bases between. The CDR3 region has the DNA TGTGCCACCAGCGCTTACAGGGCTCCGAACTATGGCTACACCTTC. This encodes CATSAYRAPNYGYTF.

The sample holds one count of this clone. The chain uses TRBV6-5 and TRBJ1-5, with D hard to call. V lost 11 bases to trimming and J lost 0 bases, with 17 bases between them. This CDR3 has 15 residues. Germline CDR1 reads MNHEY; CDR2 reads SVGAGI. The CDR3 loop is CAGQLFAGSNQPQHF. CDR3 nucleotide sequence: TGTGCCGGCCAGCTTTTCGCGGGTAGCAATCAGCCCCAGCATTTT.

The table lists this clone with a count of one. The chain is built from TRBV18 and TRBJ1-2; D is unclear. The CDR3 runs to 16 residues. Trimming cost V 3 bases and J 0 bases, with 14 bases left between them. Germline CDR1 is KGHSH and CDR2 is LQKENI. The CDR3: CASSPQMQRSNYGYTF. CDR3 sequence (DNA): TGTGCCAGCTCACCCCAGATGCAGAGATCTAACTATGGCTACACCTTC.

CDR3 protein: CASTPVGLKGETQYF. The CDR3 DNA sequence: TGTGCCAGCACTCCAGTGGGACTAAAGGGAGAGACCCAGTACTTC. The chain carries TRBV27 and TRBJ2-5, with 7 bases lining up with TRBD2. This CDR3 spans 15 amino acids. The germline V gene encodes CDR1 MNHEY and CDR2 SMNVEV (reference sequence). Germline trimming cut 7 bases from V and 4 bases from J; bases unmatched to any gene: 12.

A single count supports this clone. The genes are TRBV4-2 and TRBJ1-6; 8 bases match TRBD1. The V segment lost 3 bases and the J segment 7 bases; nucleotides outside the gene matches: 11. Germline CDR1 and CDR2: LGHNA and YNFKEQ. CDR3 length: 17 residues. The CDR3 spells CASSQGSEAGGNSPLHF. In DNA, the CDR3 is TGTGCCAGCAGCCAGGGCTCCGAAGCAGGGGGCAATTCACCCCTCCACTTT.

The genes are TRBV5-6 and TRBJ1-2; no firm D call. Trimming stripped 0 bases from V and 6 bases from J, with 9 bases between. This CDR3 region has 13 residues. Per germline, CDR1 SGHDT and CDR2 YYEEEE. The CDR3, as DNA: TGTGCCAGCAGCTTGGGGCCCCAAAATGGCTACACCTTC. This gives the protein CASSLGPQNGYTF.

This chain links TRBV27 with TRBJ2-7, with 12 bases fitting TRBD1. The CDR3 has 15 amino acids. Unmatched junction bases numbered 6, after V lost 2 bases and J lost 7 bases. Germline values: CDR1 MNHEY, CDR2 SMNVEV (reference sequence). The CDR3 region has the DNA TGTGCCAGCAGTTTACTGGGACAGGGGGCACAAGAGCAGTACTTC. This gives the protein CASSLLGQGAQEQYF.

This clone was detected only once. This chain connects TRBV12-5 to TRBJ2-7, with 7 bases lining up with TRBD1. CDR1 and CDR2 from the germline V gene are LGHNT and FRNRAP. The CDR3 is 14 residues long. J was trimmed by 7 bases and V by 5 bases; bases with no gene match: 11. CDR3 bases: TGTGCTAGTGGTCTACAGGGGCCCCGAGGGGAGCAGTACTTC. Its translation: CASGLQGPRGEQYF.

The V and J genes are TRBV2 and TRBJ1-1; D remains unclear. This CDR3 is built from 13 residues. The germline gives CDR1 SNHLY, CDR2 FYNNEI. Trimming took off 8 bases at V and 0 bases at J, with 10 bases between the two ends. The CDR3 DNA follows: TGTGCCAGCTTAGAAATTTTGAACACTGAAGCTTTCTTT. Translating gives CASLEILNTEAFF. Filled out from reference TRBV2 and TRBJ1-1, the complete variable domain reads EPEVTQTPSHQVTQMGQEVILRCVPISNHLYFYWYRQILGQKVEFLVSFYNNEISEKSEIFDDQFSVERPDGSNFTLKIRSTKLEDSAMYFCASLEILNTEAFFGQGTRLTVV.

This chain links TRBV28 with TRBJ1-5; D is unresolved. The CDR3 has 14 amino acids. Germline V gene lookup returns CDR1 MDHEN and CDR2 SYDVKM. V was clipped by 3 bases and J by 3 bases, with 9 bases between them. The CDR3 sequence is CASSLVGHNQPQHF. CDR3 sequence (DNA): TGTGCCAGCAGTTTGGTGGGCCACAATCAGCCCCAGCATTTT.

The chain links TRBV11-2 to TRBJ1-1, with a weak D call TRBD1 (6 bases). Germline-derived CDR1 and CDR2 are SGHAT and FQNNGV. With 5 bases removed from V and 8 bases from J, the gap between germline ends came to 24 bases. The CDR3 extends over 16 amino acids. The CDR3 DNA follows: TGTGCCAGCAGCGCGAAGGGCCGGGGGCCCGAAGAGGAAGCTTTCTTT. It translates to CASSAKGRGPEEEAFF.

This clone came up a few times. This chain joins TRBV6-5 and TRBJ1-1; tentatively, D is TRBD1 (6 bases). Germline V gene data show CDR1 as MNHEY and CDR2 as SVGAGI. Trimming took 5 bases from V and 2 from J, leaving 12 bases between them. There are 14 residues in the CDR3. DNA for the CDR3: TGTGCCAGCAGTCCGGGACAAATTAACACTGAAGCTTTCTTT. Translating it yields CASSPGQINTEAFF.

In its sample, this clone was seen once. The chain carries TRBV29-1 and TRBJ2-7; 7 nucleotides agree with TRBD1. Germline V CDR1 and CDR2: SQVTM, ANQGSEA. The length of the CDR3 is 15 residues. After removal of 5 bases from V and 2 bases from J, the junction contained 12 bases not matched to a gene. The CDR3 region is CSVFARGLGTYEQYF. The CDR3 DNA reads TGCAGCGTTTTCGCGAGGGGGCTTGGCACCTACGAGCAGTACTTC.

The chain is built from TRBV19 and TRBJ1-5; tentative D call: TRBD1 (6 bases). Germline CDR1 reads LNHDA; CDR2 reads SQIVND (reference sequence). Trimming removed 7 bases at V and 7 bases at J, with 14 bases between. This CDR3 spans 13 amino acids. DNA for the CDR3: TGTGCCAGTACCTTAGCCAGGGGCCAGCCCCAGCATTTT. Its translation is CASTLARGQPQHF.

V gene TRBV2 combines with J gene TRBJ2-5, with 12 bases that match TRBD2. The CDR3 sequence is 15 residues long. The germline V gene has CDR1 SNHLY and CDR2 FYNNEI. V lost 4 bases to trimming and J lost 1 base; unmatched junction nucleotides: 1. The CDR3 reads CASSGLAGAQETQYF. In DNA, the CDR3 is TGTGCCAGCAGTGGACTAGCGGGGGCCCAAGAGACCCAGTACTTC.

The chain combines TRBV5-1 with TRBJ2-1; D is unclear. The CDR3 has 16 amino acids. Between the trimmed V and J ends, which lost 1 base and 0 bases, there was a span of 11 bases. Germline loops: CDR1 SGHRS, CDR2 YFSETQ. CDR3 in DNA: TGCGCCAGCAGCTTGTTCGGTGTACGCTCCTACAATGAGCAGTTCTTC. This translates into CASSLFGVRSYNEQFF.

This clone was picked up a small number of times. V and J are TRBV7-9 and TRBJ2-6; 10 bases are a match to TRBD1. Germline V gene lookup returns CDR1 SEHNR and CDR2 FQNEAQ (reference sequence). The V gene end was trimmed by 5 bases and the J gene end by 0 bases; junction bases not matched to a gene: 10. This CDR3 contains 19 residues. CDR3 bases: TGTGCCAGCAGCCATACCCGACAGGGGGCGCACTCTGGGGCCAACGTCCTGACTTTC. Residues: CASSHTRQGAHSGANVLTF.

V is TRBV15 and J is TRBJ1-3; D remains unclear. The CDR3 sequence is 19 residues long. Germline V gene lookup returns CDR1 LNHNV and CDR2 YYDKDF (reference sequence). V dropped 1 base and J dropped 0 bases, with 19 bases sitting between them. The CDR3 DNA reads TGTGCCACCAGCAGAGGAACAGCTGAAGTGGGAACCTCTGGAAACACCATATATTTT. This gives the protein CATSRGTAEVGTSGNTIYF. Full variable domain (remainder filled in from reference TRBV15 and TRBJ1-3): DAMVIQNPRYQVTQFGKPVTLSCSQTLNHNVMYWYQQKSSQAPKLLFHYYDKDFNNEADTPDNFQSRRPNTSFCFLDIRSPGLGDTAMYLCATSRGTAEVGTSGNTIYFGEGSWLTVV.

The gene calls are TRBV28 and TRBJ1-4, with TRBD1 matching over 10 bases. V trimming: 2 bases; J trimming: 14 bases; junction bases outside the gene matches: 5. Germline V gene lookup returns CDR1 MDHEN and CDR2 SYDVKM. This CDR3 is 13 amino acids long. CDR3 nucleotide sequence: TGTGCCAGCAGTTTAGGGGGGGGACAGGGGCTGTTTTTT. Protein: CASSLGGGQGLFF.

This clone was detected only once. The V and J genes are TRBV2 and TRBJ1-1; tentatively, D is TRBD1 (5 bases). The CDR3 loop spans 15 amino acids. Trimming removed 1 base at V and 6 bases at J, with 15 bases between. Germline-derived CDR1 and CDR2 are SNHLY and FYNNEI. This CDR3 is CASSEVGRVLAEAFF. The CDR3 DNA is TGTGCCAGCAGTGAAGTGGGCAGGGTGTTAGCTGAAGCTTTCTTT.

The chain carries TRBV2 and TRBJ1-1; perhaps TRBD1 as D (5 bases). CDR3 length equals 14 residues. V shed 4 bases and J shed 1 base, with 10 bases lying between them. The germline V gene encodes CDR1 SNHLY and CDR2 FYNNEI. The CDR3 here is CASSGGAWNTEAFF. DNA of the CDR3: TGTGCCAGCAGTGGTGGGGCCTGGAACACTGAAGCTTTCTTT. Full variable domain (rest looked up from reference TRBV2 and TRBJ1-1): EPEVTQTPSHQVTQMGQEVILRCVPISNHLYFYWYRQILGQKVEFLVSFYNNEISEKSEIFDDQFSVERPDGSNFTLKIRSTKLEDSAMYFCASSGGAWNTEAFFGQGTRLTVV.

This clone was found a few times. The chain joins TRBV3-1 (or the pseudogene TRBV3-2) to TRBJ1-6; possibly TRBD1 for D (5 bases). Germline V gene lookup returns CDR1 LGHDT and CDR2 YNNKEL (reference sequence). The CDR3 length is 14 residues. Between the trimmed V and J ends, which lost 5 bases and 8 bases, there was a span of 13 bases. CDR3 loop: CASSFQGSDSPLHF. The CDR3 region has the DNA TGTGCCAGCAGCTTCCAGGGCTCTGATTCACCCCTCCACTTT.